This is a list of T cell receptor beta chains from one sample in a study of human T cells and chemical hapten exposure. TCRdb passed the 5' RACE reads through MiXCR, listing each CDR3 protein once. The sample has 80,000 or so distinct CDR3 sequences, about a sixth seen once. These receptors all come from a female donor in good health. CDR3s include the opening cysteine and the closing phenylalanine or tryptophan. Fields, in order: J gene, V gene, D gene, clone size, CDR3 protein, CDR3 DNA. The D gene is left open where the match is weak. For some rows the clone size is stated as once, few or many, or as a class when expanded; others skip it.

j_gene: TRBJ1-2
v_gene: TRBV29-1
d_gene: TRBD1
abundance: few
CDR3aa: CSVVRGNYGYTF
CDR3nt: TGCAGCGTTGTCAGGGGGAACTATGGCTACACCTTC

j_gene: TRBJ1-1
v_gene: TRBV12-3/TRBV12-4
d_gene: TRBD1
abundance: once
CDR3aa: CSSSDRDKGEAFF
CDR3nt: TGTTCCAGCAGCGACAGGGATAAGGGTGAAGCTTTCTTT

j_gene: TRBJ1-5
v_gene: TRBV27
d_gene: TRBD1
abundance: many
CDR3aa: CASTSTGTANQPQHF
CDR3nt: TGTGCCAGCACGTCAACCGGGACAGCTAATCAGCCCCAGCATTTT

j_gene: TRBJ1-2
v_gene: TRBV9
d_gene: NA
abundance: NA
CDR3aa: CASSVDHNYGYTF
CDR3nt: TGTGCCAGCAGCGTAGATCACAACTATGGCTACACCTTC

j_gene: TRBJ1-2
v_gene: TRBV12-3/TRBV12-4
d_gene: NA
abundance: many
CDR3aa: CASSLVQVLNYGYTF
CDR3nt: TGTGCCAGCAGTTTAGTACAGGTTCTTAACTATGGCTACACCTTC

j_gene: TRBJ1-1
v_gene: TRBV4-1
d_gene: NA
abundance: few
CDR3aa: CASSQDPAVNTEAFF
CDR3nt: TGCGCCAGCAGCCAAGATCCAGCGGTGAACACTGAAGCTTTCTTT

j_gene: TRBJ2-6
v_gene: TRBV5-5
d_gene: NA
abundance: NA
CDR3aa: CASSLDRAGTRISGANVLTF
CDR3nt: TGTGCCAGCAGCTTGGACCGTGCGGGGACAAGGATCTCTGGGGCCAACGTCCTGACTTTC

j_gene: TRBJ2-1
v_gene: TRBV10-3
d_gene: TRBD2
abundance: few
CDR3aa: CAISSFKTSGSVNEQFF
CDR3nt: TGTGCCATCAGTTCCTTCAAGACTAGCGGGAGCGTCAATGAGCAGTTCTTC

j_gene: TRBJ2-3
v_gene: TRBV20-1
d_gene: NA
abundance: few
CDR3aa: CSSHRGAGRLDTQYF
CDR3nt: TGCAGTTCACACCGGGGGGCAGGACGGCTAGATACGCAGTATTTT

j_gene: TRBJ1-1
v_gene: TRBV6-1
d_gene: NA
abundance: NA
CDR3aa: CASSEAWGGGEAFF
CDR3nt: TGTGCCAGCAGTGAAGCGTGGGGGGGCGGTGAAGCTTTCTTT

j_gene: TRBJ1-4
v_gene: TRBV20-1
d_gene: NA
abundance: few
CDR3aa: CSAGTPTNEKLFF
CDR3nt: TGCAGTGCAGGGACTCCAACTAATGAAAAACTGTTTTTT

j_gene: TRBJ2-3
v_gene: TRBV29-1
d_gene: NA
abundance: NA
CDR3aa: CSVADISFTDTQYF
CDR3nt: TGCAGCGTTGCGGACATCAGCTTCACAGATACGCAGTATTTT

j_gene: TRBJ1-2
v_gene: TRBV27
d_gene: NA
abundance: once
CDR3aa: CASSRARGDDGYTF
CDR3nt: TGTGCCAGCAGTAGGGCCAGGGGCGACGATGGCTACACCTTC

j_gene: TRBJ1-4
v_gene: TRBV6-1
d_gene: TRBD1
abundance: NA
CDR3aa: CASSEALGQGGEKLFF
CDR3nt: TGTGCCAGCAGTGAAGCGCTGGGACAGGGAGGAGAAAAACTGTTTTTT

j_gene: TRBJ2-7
v_gene: TRBV20-1
d_gene: TRBD2
abundance: NA
CDR3aa: CSARRSSGPPYEQYF
CDR3nt: TGCAGTGCTCGACGGTCTAGCGGGCCCCCCTACGAGCAGTACTTC

j_gene: TRBJ2-4
v_gene: TRBV5-6
d_gene: TRBD1
abundance: few
CDR3aa: CASSFPKGQLAKNIQYF
CDR3nt: TGTGCCAGCAGCTTCCCAAAGGGACAGCTAGCCAAAAACATTCAGTACTTC

j_gene: TRBJ1-2
v_gene: TRBV4-1
d_gene: NA
abundance: NA
CDR3aa: CASSQANYGYTF
CDR3nt: TGCGCCAGCAGCCAAGCGAACTATGGCTACACCTTC

j_gene: TRBJ1-5
v_gene: TRBV12-3/TRBV12-4
d_gene: NA
abundance: NA
CDR3aa: CASSLWPGPQHF
CDR3nt: TGTGCCAGCAGTTTATGGCCCGGGCCCCAGCATTTT

j_gene: TRBJ1-1
v_gene: TRBV7-9
d_gene: NA
abundance: NA
CDR3aa: CASSSHGGNTEAFF
CDR3nt: TGTGCCAGCAGCTCCCACGGAGGGAACACTGAAGCTTTCTTT

j_gene: TRBJ2-1
v_gene: TRBV7-2
d_gene: TRBD2
abundance: NA
CDR3aa: CASSRSGESYNEQFF
CDR3nt: TGTGCCAGCAGCCGTAGCGGGGAATCCTACAATGAGCAGTTCTTC

j_gene: TRBJ1-2
v_gene: TRBV20-1
d_gene: TRBD1
abundance: few
CDR3aa: CSARDWDRGYGLDGYTF
CDR3nt: TGCAGTGCTAGAGATTGGGACAGGGGGTACGGTCTAGATGGCTACACCTTC

j_gene: TRBJ1-5
v_gene: TRBV29-1
d_gene: NA
abundance: many
CDR3aa: CSVVSGDLNQPQHF
CDR3nt: TGCAGCGTTGTTTCCGGGGACCTGAATCAGCCCCAGCATTTT

j_gene: TRBJ1-2
v_gene: TRBV20-1
d_gene: TRBD1
abundance: few
CDR3aa: CSAQDRGSGYTF
CDR3nt: TGCAGTGCTCAAGACAGGGGGTCCGGCTACACCTTC

j_gene: TRBJ1-1
v_gene: TRBV2
d_gene: NA
abundance: few
CDR3aa: CASSGLEGTGAFF
CDR3nt: TGTGCCAGCAGTGGATTAGAGGGAACCGGAGCTTTCTTT

j_gene: TRBJ2-7
v_gene: TRBV7-2
d_gene: NA
abundance: few
CDR3aa: CASSPRTERYEQYF
CDR3nt: TGTGCCAGCTCCCCAAGGACAGAACGTTACGAGCAGTACTTC

j_gene: TRBJ2-1
v_gene: TRBV5-6
d_gene: TRBD1
abundance: few
CDR3aa: CASSSWWDRDPDEQFF
CDR3nt: TGTGCCAGCAGCTCATGGTGGGACAGGGACCCCGATGAGCAGTTCTTC

j_gene: TRBJ2-1
v_gene: TRBV4-1
d_gene: NA
abundance: few
CDR3aa: CASSQMSPKGPTNPPRNEQFF
CDR3nt: TGCGCCAGCAGCCAAATGAGCCCTAAAGGCCCCACGAATCCTCCGCGCAATGAGCAGTTCTTC

j_gene: TRBJ2-7
v_gene: TRBV6-2/TRBV6-3
d_gene: NA
abundance: NA
CDR3aa: CASTGTHAYEQYF
CDR3nt: TGTGCCAGCACCGGGACACATGCCTACGAGCAGTACTTC

j_gene: TRBJ1-2
v_gene: TRBV20-1
d_gene: NA
abundance: few
CDR3aa: CSAIFGPYLNYGYTF
CDR3nt: TGCAGTGCCATATTTGGGCCTTACCTTAACTATGGCTACACCTTC

j_gene: TRBJ2-4
v_gene: TRBV7-2
d_gene: NA
abundance: once
CDR3aa: CASSGRRLGGATQNIQYF
CDR3nt: TGTGCCAGCAGCGGACGCAGGCTGGGGGGGGCGACACAAAACATTCAGTACTTC

j_gene: TRBJ2-2
v_gene: TRBV20-1
d_gene: NA
abundance: NA
CDR3aa: CSVLVGNTGELFF
CDR3nt: TGCAGTGTACTAGTGGGGAACACCGGGGAGCTGTTTTTT

j_gene: TRBJ2-5
v_gene: TRBV20-1
d_gene: TRBD2
abundance: few
CDR3aa: CSAKRDQETQYF
CDR3nt: TGCAGTGCAAAGCGGGATCAAGAGACCCAGTACTTC

j_gene: TRBJ2-5
v_gene: TRBV2
d_gene: NA
abundance: NA
CDR3aa: CASSETPGYETQYF
CDR3nt: TGTGCCAGCAGTGAGACCCCAGGGTACGAGACCCAGTACTTC

j_gene: TRBJ1-4
v_gene: TRBV4-1
d_gene: TRBD1
abundance: few
CDR3aa: CASSQEGTGGEKLFF
CDR3nt: TGCGCCAGCAGCCAAGAAGGGACAGGGGGTGAAAAACTGTTTTTT

j_gene: TRBJ2-3
v_gene: TRBV7-2
d_gene: TRBD2
abundance: many
CDR3aa: CASSLTSGSTDTQYF
CDR3nt: TGTGCCAGCAGCTTAACTAGCGGAAGCACAGATACGCAGTATTTT

j_gene: TRBJ2-3
v_gene: TRBV7-9
d_gene: NA
abundance: NA
CDR3aa: CASSPTLSSSTDTQYF
CDR3nt: TGTGCCAGCAGCCCCACCCTGTCCAGTAGCACAGATACGCAGTATTTT

j_gene: TRBJ2-3
v_gene: TRBV5-4
d_gene: NA
abundance: NA
CDR3aa: CASSPVPRRSDRPVRDTQYF
CDR3nt: TGTGCCAGCAGCCCTGTCCCAAGAAGATCGGATCGCCCGGTCCGAGATACGCAGTATTTT

j_gene: TRBJ1-5
v_gene: TRBV4-1
d_gene: NA
abundance: NA
CDR3aa: CASSQDRPLADQPQHF
CDR3nt: TGCGCCAGCAGCCAAGACAGGCCCTTGGCCGATCAGCCCCAGCATTTT

j_gene: TRBJ2-3
v_gene: TRBV5-8
d_gene: TRBD1
abundance: NA
CDR3aa: CASSSTGGRRGTDTQYF
CDR3nt: TGTGCCAGCAGCTCCACAGGGGGCCGGAGGGGCACAGATACGCAGTATTTT

j_gene: TRBJ2-1
v_gene: TRBV30
d_gene: TRBD2
abundance: NA
CDR3aa: CAWSDGSGSGGDEQFF
CDR3nt: TGTGCCTGGAGTGACGGGAGCGGGAGTGGAGGGGATGAGCAGTTCTTC